The T cell receptor beta chain under discussion was sequenced for a study of cytomegalovirus exposure and HLA in healthy donors. Across the study: The study placed less than 90% of its approximately 430 genotyped donors in the Caucasian-associated ancestry cluster.

On this clone: What it binds is not known.

Overall study findings and caveats: As confirmed in vitro, a few CMV-associated chains were specific for CMV antigens. There were reportedly fewer N-insertions in an Asian-associated ancestry cluster than the roughly 670-donor mean, in a later analysis. The authors listed some 160 TCR beta chains as cytomegalovirus-associated.

The V gene end was trimmed by 3 bases and the J gene end by 4 bases; junction bases not matched to a gene: 4. This CDR3 spans 14 amino acids. Germline V gene lookup returns CDR1 SGHTA and CDR2 FQGNSA. The PCR had 60 Vbeta and 13 Jbeta primers. Clones were sequenced by immunoSEQ multiplex PCR, and TCRdb holds only the in-frame ones, with some missing. In total, the table holds about 120,000 clones. The source of this sequence is a middle-aged woman in good health and CMV-seropositive. This chain uses TRBV7-2 with TRBJ2-7; 9 bases map to TRBD1. Sample: PBMCs. Written as DNA, the CDR3 is TGTGCCAGCAGCTTGACAGGGGGGGGATACGAGCAGTACTTC. Translating gives CASSLTGGGYEQYF.